The clone carrying this TCR beta chain was picked up many times. Its cognate antigen is unknown. The data were obtained in a study of T cells after yellow fever vaccination. Study findings and constraints: Boosting was followed by the reappearance of most primary-vaccination clones (approximately 97% CD4, about 90% CD8). Abundant clonotypes (contaminants from the bulk population) could be present in FACS-sorted repertoires.

Between the trimmed V and J ends, which lost 7 bases and 4 bases, there was a span of 7 bases. The CDR3 sequence is 12 residues long. MiXCR, applied by TCRdb to the 5' RACE reads, yields one record per CDR3 protein. The sample has hundreds of thousands of distinct CDR3 sequences, less than 4.5% seen once. Sequenced material: PBMCs, taken on the day of the yellow fever booster vaccination. The chain employs TRBV12-3 or TRBV12-4 and TRBJ2-2; no clear D gene. This clonotype was obtained from a man between 18 and 29 years old who received the YFV17D yellow fever vaccine. The DNA of the CDR3 is TGTGCCAGCATTCCCTCCACCGGGGAGCTGTTTTTT. Protein sequence: CASIPSTGELFF.